The 8 T cell receptor beta chains in this list originate from one sample, sequenced in a study of T cells after yellow fever vaccination. Using its own MiXCR run on the 5' RACE reads, TCRdb lists one record per CDR3 protein. The table shows about 120,000 distinct CDR3 sequences, with roughly 15% occurring only once. The sample was CD8+ T cells sorted from PBMCs, taken 5 days after the yellow fever booster vaccination. The receptors shown here come from a man aged 18 to 30 who received the YFV17D yellow fever vaccine.

The chain joins TRBV10-3 to TRBJ2-2; 10 bases are shared with TRBD1. V gave up 5 bases and J gave up 1 base; unmatched junction bases: 4. The CDR3 sequence is 16 residues long. Germline CDR1 is ENHRY and CDR2 is SYGVKD. CDR3 sequence reads: CAISPDRGMNTGELFF. The CDR3 nucleotides are TGTGCCATCAGTCCGGACAGGGGGATGAACACCGGGGAGCTGTTTTTT.

The chain carries TRBV4-1 and TRBJ1-6; the D gene is possibly TRBD1 (6 bases). Germline CDR1 and CDR2: MGHRA and YSYEKL. V was trimmed by 4 bases and J by 7 bases, leaving 11 bases between them. This CDR3 region has 14 residues. In DNA, the CDR3 is TGCGCCAGCAGCCCAGGGGTTTACAATTCACCCCTCCACTTT. Translating it yields CASSPGVYNSPLHF.

This clonotype showed up just a few times. V gene TRBV4-2 combines with J gene TRBJ1-2; D might be TRBD1 (5 bases). Germline V lookup: CDR1 LGHNA, CDR2 YNFKEQ. Deletions cut 0 bases from V and 6 bases from J, with 11 bases between. The CDR3 loop spans 14 amino acids. CDR3 bases: TGTGCCAGCAGCCAAGATGCGGGGCCGGATGGCTACACCTTC. It translates to CASSQDAGPDGYTF.

In its sample, this clonotype was seen many times. The V call is TRBV7-2, the J call TRBJ2-2; D remains ambiguous. CDR3 length: 15 residues. The V gene's germline CDR1 is SGHTA and CDR2 FQGNSA. Trimming pared 4 bases from V and 6 bases from J, leaving 15 bases between. In DNA form, the CDR3 reads TGTGCCAGCAGCTCTCTCCCAGGAACCGCCGGGGAGCTGTTTTTT. Residues: CASSSLPGTAGELFF.

This clonotype occurred a few times. The genes are TRBV6-2 or TRBV6-3 and TRBJ1-1; D not resolved. V lost 2 bases and J lost 8, with 6 bases in between. The CDR3 contains 11 residues. Germline lookup yields CDR1 MNHEY and CDR2 SVGEGT. For the CDR3, the DNA is TGTGCCAGCAGTTACATCAACGAAGCTTTCTTT. This gives the protein CASSYINEAFF.

There are a few counts of this clonotype. V usage is TRBV4-1 and J usage is TRBJ2-2; D unresolved. CDR1 is MGHRA, CDR2 YSYEKL, per germline. The CDR3 spans 13 residues. V was clipped by 1 base and J by 4 bases, with 4 bases between them. CDR3 nucleotides: TGCGCCAGCAGCCAAGGGGGCACCGGGGAGCTGTTTTTT. It is translated as CASSQGGTGELFF.

V is TRBV15 and J is TRBJ1-5; no clear D gene. Trimming stripped 4 bases from V and 1 base from J, with 8 bases between. Germline values: CDR1 LNHNV, CDR2 YYDKDF (reference sequence). The CDR3 is made up of 14 amino acids. CDR3: CATSTFSSNQPQHF. CDR3 DNA sequence: TGTGCCACCAGCACCTTCTCGAGCAATCAGCCCCAGCATTTT. Full variable domain (outside the CDR3, taken from reference TRBV15 and TRBJ1-5): DAMVIQNPRYQVTQFGKPVTLSCSQTLNHNVMYWYQQKSSQAPKLLFHYYDKDFNNEADTPDNFQSRRPNTSFCFLDIRSPGLGDTAMYLCATSTFSSNQPQHFGDGTRLSIL.

This clonotype was counted between two and nine times. This chain connects TRBV4-1 to TRBJ2-1; TRBD2 aligns across 8 bases. Germline CDR1 and CDR2: MGHRA and YSYEKL. V lost 2 bases and J lost 8; bases outside the gene matches: 11. The CDR3 consists of 16 residues. This chain's CDR3 is CASSQLLGGAADEQFF. Here the CDR3 DNA reads TGCGCCAGCAGCCAATTGCTCGGGGGGGCCGCGGATGAGCAGTTCTTC.